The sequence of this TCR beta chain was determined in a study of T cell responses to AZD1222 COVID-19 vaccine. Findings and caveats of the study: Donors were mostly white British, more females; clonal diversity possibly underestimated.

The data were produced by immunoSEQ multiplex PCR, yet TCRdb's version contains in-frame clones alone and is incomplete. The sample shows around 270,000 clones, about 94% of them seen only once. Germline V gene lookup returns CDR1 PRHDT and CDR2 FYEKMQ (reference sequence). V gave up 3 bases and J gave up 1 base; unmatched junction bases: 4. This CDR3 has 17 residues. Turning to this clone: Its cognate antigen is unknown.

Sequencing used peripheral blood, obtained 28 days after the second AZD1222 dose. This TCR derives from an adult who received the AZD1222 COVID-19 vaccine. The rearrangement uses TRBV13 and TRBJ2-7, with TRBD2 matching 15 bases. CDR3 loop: CASSFGLAGGLSYEQYF. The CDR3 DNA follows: TGTGCCAGCAGCTTTGGACTAGCGGGAGGGCTATCCTACGAGCAGTACTTC.